Below are 10 T cell receptor beta chains sequenced from a single sample in a study of Graves' ophthalmopathy and Graves' hyperthyroidism. RNA transcripts served as template for amplifying TCR beta CDR3 sequences. Second-round multiplex PCR came after a first-round RT-PCR that employed HTBI primers. TCRdb re-derived calls from the multiplex PCR reads in MiXCR, one entry per CDR3 protein. Of 1 million to 1.3 million distinct CDR3 sequences in the sample, 35% to 40% were seen once. Sequenced sample: peripheral blood or thyroid tissue (not recorded which). Source of these receptors: an adult man with Graves' hyperthyroidism.

About this clonotype: The conserved phenylalanine or tryptophan normally closing the CDR3 is absent here, so this likely arose from a read error. Because the CDR3's place on the DNA is in doubt, the DNA is left out and the CDR3 is given as listed by TCRdb. The chain uses TRBV10-3 and TRBJ2-6; the table's D call TRBD1 went unverified against the DNA. 12 amino acids form the CDR3, both terminal residues included. Germline CDR1 reads ENHRY; CDR2 reads SYGVKD. The CDR3 loop reads CASSGTKSVRDT.

This clonotype was observed many times. The chain has TRBV19 and TRBJ1-1; 7 bases map to TRBD1. The CDR3 totals 13 residues. After removal of 6 bases from V and 5 bases from J, the junction contained 6 bases not matched to a gene. The germline V gene encodes CDR1 LNHDA and CDR2 SQIVND (reference sequence). The CDR3 spells CASSQQGRTEAFF. The CDR3 DNA reads as TGTGCCAGTAGCCAACAGGGGCGAACTGAAGCTTTCTTT.

The chain uses TRBV10-3 and TRBJ2-2; D gene unclear. The CDR3 length is 15 residues. Trimming pared 7 bases from V and 4 bases from J, leaving 16 bases between. Germline lookup yields CDR1 ENHRY and CDR2 SYGVKD. The CDR3 region is CAIKEGDGVTGELFF. CDR3 in DNA: TGTGCCATCAAGGAAGGAGATGGGGTCACCGGGGAGCTGTTTTTT.

In its sample, this clonotype was seen many times. The V gene is TRBV2, the J gene TRBJ2-7; D uncertain. CDR1 and CDR2 (germline): SNHLY, FYNNEI. Trimming removed 2 bases at V and 12 bases at J, with 8 bases between. There are 10 residues in the CDR3. DNA of the CDR3: TGTGCCAGCAGTGAAACGTTTCTGTACTTC. It yields the protein CASSETFLYF.

This rearrangement joins TRBV18 to TRBJ1-2; D may be TRBD1 (5 bases). Trimming pared 6 bases from V and 7 bases from J, leaving 18 bases between. Looked up from germline, CDR1 is KGHSH and CDR2 is LQKENI. The CDR3 runs 14 residues. As DNA, the CDR3 is TGTGCCAGCTCGCAGGCCGCAGGGAGAGGTGGCTACACCTTC. Translated: CASSQAAGRGGYTF.

In DNA form, the CDR3 reads TGCAGTGCTAAGCTGGCGGGGGCCCCCCAAGAGACCCAGTACTTC. Translated, it gives CSAKLAGAPQETQYF. The chain joins TRBV20-1 to TRBJ2-5, with D maybe TRBD2 (7 bases). The CDR3 has 15 amino acids. Trimming removed 4 bases at V and 1 base at J, with 16 bases between. In germline, CDR1 is DFQATT, CDR2 SNEGSKA (reference sequence).

This clonotype has ten or more counts. A much larger clone lies a single base off, so this may be a read error. The chain recombines TRBV6-5 with TRBJ1-1; D gene unclear. The V gene lost 7 bases and the J gene lost 3 bases, with 6 bases spanning the gap. The CDR3 length is 11 residues. The germline CDR1 and CDR2 sequences are MNHEY and SVGAGI. CDR3 protein: CASTRDTEAFF. Written as DNA, the CDR3 is TGTGCCAGCACCCGGGACACTGAAGCTTTCTTT.

This clonotype showed up just a few times. V gene TRBV7-2 combines with J gene TRBJ2-7; 10 positions agree with TRBD2. With V trimmed by 5 bases and J by 3 bases, 7 bases remained unmatched. Germline V gives CDR1 SGHTA, CDR2 FQGNSA. CDR3 length: 15 amino acids. As DNA, the CDR3 is TGTGCCAGCAGCCCTAGCGGGGGCCCCGACTACGAGCAGTACTTC. Protein product: CASSPSGGPDYEQYF.

This clonotype was observed at least ten times. This chain uses TRBV20-1 with TRBJ1-2, with D hard to call. Germline V gives CDR1 DFQATT, CDR2 SNEGSKA (reference sequence). This CDR3 contains 9 residues. V was clipped by 3 bases and J by 8 bases, with 4 bases between them. The CDR3 region has the DNA TGCAGTGCTAGTTACGGCTACACCTTC. As protein: CSASYGYTF.

This clonotype was counted many times. The chain uses TRBV2 and TRBJ1-2, with TRBD1 matching 9 bases. This CDR3 is 17 amino acids long. The trim removed 4 bases at V and 4 bases at J, leaving 13 bases unmatched. Germline values: CDR1 SNHLY, CDR2 FYNNEI. The CDR3 DNA sequence: TGTGCCAGCAGTGGGAGTTCGGACAGGGGCACCTCCTATGGCTACACCTTC. This codes for CASSGSSDRGTSYGYTF.